This entry concerns a single T cell receptor beta chain. TCRdb fed the 5' RACE reads into MiXCR, producing one record per CDR3 protein. There are 450,000 or so distinct CDR3 sequences in the sample; over 15% occur only once, and 7.5% to 9.5% lies in the top ten. The sample belongs to a study of T-cell memory formation after mild COVID-19. The sequencing input was PBMCs or a T cell subset sorted from them (not recorded which). This TCR was sampled from an adult woman who had mild COVID-19 (a few samples of this study predate the infection). Cell type and time point are not known.

This CDR3 reads CATSRDTIAGSGETQYF. DNA of the CDR3: TGTGCCACCAGCAGAGATACGATAGCGGGGTCCGGGGAGACCCAGTACTTC. This chain uses TRBV15 with TRBJ2-5; TRBD2 aligns across 8 bases. The CDR3 spans 17 residues. Germline V gene sequence: CDR1 LNHNV, CDR2 YYDKDF (reference sequence). J was trimmed by 5 bases and V by 0 bases; bases with no gene match: 11.